This entry lists 26 T cell receptor beta chains sequenced from one sample in a study of CD8 T cell repertoires and HIV-1 epitope variants. Only in-frame clones appear in the TCRdb table, and some are missing; sequencing was by immunoSEQ multiplex PCR. The table shows 5,700 or so clones, with roughly 69% occurring only once. Antigens of these TCRs are unknown. Sequencing was carried out using cultured CD8+ T cells derived from PBMCs. These receptors all stem from a male donor with HIV.

This clone occurred a few times. V usage is TRBV5-8 and J usage is TRBJ1-5, with D possibly TRBD1 on 5 matching bases. The CDR3 totals 13 residues. V gave up 3 bases and J gave up 6 bases, with 10 bases separating them. Germline CDR1 reads SGHTS; CDR2 reads YDEGEE. The CDR3 is CASSWGGTQPQHF. CDR3 DNA sequence: TGTGCCAGCAGCTGGGGAGGGACTCAGCCCCAGCATTTT.

This clone came up once. J is TRBJ2-3 and V is TRBV6-5; perhaps TRBD2 as D (5 bases). Looked up from germline, CDR1 is MNHEY and CDR2 is SVGAGI. V was shortened by 0 bases and J by 4 bases, with 14 bases between the two germline ends. This CDR3 region has 16 residues. The CDR3 DNA sequence: TGTGCCAGCAGTTACTCGTCTAGCTCATGGGCAGATACGCAGTATTTT. It translates to CASSYSSSSWADTQYF.

V usage is TRBV27 and J usage is TRBJ1-3; possible D gene TRBD1, 6 bases. Germline V CDR1 and CDR2: MNHEY, SMNVEV (reference sequence). There are 16 residues in the CDR3. V was shortened by 2 bases and J by 6 bases, with 17 bases between the two germline ends. The CDR3 nucleotides read TGTGCCAGCAGTTTAACAGGGTTAGGACTTAAAAACACCATATATTTT. As protein: CASSLTGLGLKNTIYF.

This chain joins TRBV2 and TRBJ1-2; maybe TRBD1 (5 bases). The germline gives CDR1 SNHLY, CDR2 FYNNEI. CDR3 length: 16 amino acids. Deletions cut 7 bases from V and 0 bases from J, with 18 bases between. In DNA, the CDR3 is TGTGCCAGCAAGGTAAAACAGGAGGATCCTAACTATGGCTACACCTTC. Translated: CASKVKQEDPNYGYTF.

V gene TRBV28 combines with J gene TRBJ2-7; TRBD1 aligns across 8 bases. Germline V gene lookup returns CDR1 MDHEN and CDR2 SYDVKM. The CDR3 runs to 13 residues. After removal of 8 bases from V and 3 bases from J, the junction contained 6 bases not matched to a gene. The CDR3 DNA sequence: TGTGCCAGCCGCCTAGACAGGGGCTACGAGCAGTACTTC. The encoded protein is CASRLDRGYEQYF.

In its sample, this clone was seen once. This chain connects TRBV30 to TRBJ1-2, with TRBD1 identical over 7 bases. Trimming at V came to 4 bases and at J to 4 bases, leaving 9 bases not matched to a gene. Germline V gene data show CDR1 as GTSNPN and CDR2 as SVGIG (reference sequence). The CDR3 contains 14 residues. The CDR3 region has the DNA TGTGCCTGGACGCGGCGGACAGGCCTCTATGGCTACACCTTC. This encodes CAWTRRTGLYGYTF.

This chain joins TRBV28 and TRBJ1-4; D ambiguous. V shed 7 bases and J shed 10 bases, with 13 bases lying between them. This CDR3 comprises 12 residues. From germline, CDR1 is MDHEN and CDR2 SYDVKM. In DNA form, the CDR3 reads TGTGCCAGCACCCCACCACGTGGAAAACTGTTTTTT. It yields the protein CASTPPRGKLFF.

The chain carries TRBV19 and TRBJ1-1; a weak D match, TRBD1 (6 bases). V lost 6 bases to trimming and J lost 1 base, with 15 bases between them. The V gene's germline CDR1 is LNHDA and CDR2 SQIVND (reference sequence). This CDR3 is 15 amino acids long. The DNA of the CDR3 is TGTGCCAGTAGGATACCTGGACAGCCGAACACTGAAGCTTTCTTT. It is translated as CASRIPGQPNTEAFF.

This clone was seen more than once but under ten times. The rearrangement joins TRBV6-6 to TRBJ2-7; D may be TRBD2 (6 bases). Germline CDR1 is MNHNY and CDR2 is SVGAGI (reference sequence). Trimming shortened V by 2 bases and J by 7 bases, and 9 bases separated the two germline ends. The CDR3 runs to 12 residues. The CDR3 protein is CASSYPREEQYF. CDR3 nucleotide sequence: TGTGCCAGCAGTTACCCCCGGGAGGAGCAGTACTTC.

V is TRBV4-3 and J is TRBJ1-2, with D unclear. Germline CDR1 reads LGHNA; CDR2 reads YSLEER. The V and J ends lost 0 bases and 9 bases respectively, with 8 bases between them. The CDR3 runs to 12 residues. The CDR3 spells CASSQDGGSYTF. The CDR3 bases are TGCGCCAGCAGCCAAGATGGAGGGAGCTACACCTTC.

This chain uses TRBV6-5 with TRBJ1-3, with D uncertain. The germline V and J ends were trimmed by 0 bases and 2 bases, with 2 bases remaining between them. Germline V lookup: CDR1 MNHEY, CDR2 SVGAGI. The CDR3 is 13 amino acids. CDR3 nucleotides: TGTGCCAGCAGTTACTCGACTGGAAACACCATATATTTT. This translates into CASSYSTGNTIYF.

V and J are TRBV28 and TRBJ2-7, with 8 bases that match TRBD1. The CDR3 is 14 amino acids. V was clipped by 7 bases and J by 3 bases; unmatched bases: 8. Germline V gene data show CDR1 as MDHEN and CDR2 as SYDVKM. The CDR3: CASKFGQGLYEQYF. CDR3 DNA sequence: TGTGCCAGCAAGTTTGGACAGGGTCTCTACGAGCAGTACTTC.

V usage is TRBV11-2 and J usage is TRBJ2-7; tentatively, D is TRBD1 (6 bases). Trimming pared 4 bases from V and 4 bases from J, leaving 14 bases between. The germline gives CDR1 SGHAT, CDR2 FQNNGV. The CDR3 runs to 14 residues. CDR3 in DNA: TGTGCCAGCAGCTCTGGACAGTCGGCGTACGAGCAGTACTTC. Translating it yields CASSSGQSAYEQYF.

The chain combines TRBV19 with TRBJ2-2; D gene unclear. The V gene lost 5 bases and the J gene lost 4 bases, with 8 bases spanning the gap. CDR3 length equals 13 residues. Germline CDR1 is LNHDA and CDR2 is SQIVND (reference sequence). The CDR3 DNA reads as TGTGCCAGTAGTTCGGTGGGCACCGGGGAGCTGTTTTTT. Amino acid sequence: CASSSVGTGELFF.

This clone was counted a few times. J is TRBJ1-3 and V is TRBV13; no reliable D call. V was pared by 0 bases and J by 5 bases, with 14 bases between. CDR3 length equals 16 residues. Looked up from germline, CDR1 is PRHDT and CDR2 is FYEKMQ (reference sequence). The CDR3 region is CASSLGLSGVRNTIYF. In nucleotides, the CDR3 is TGTGCCAGCAGCTTAGGGTTGTCTGGAGTAAGAAACACCATATATTTT.

Only a few counts were recorded for this clone. V usage is TRBV9 and J usage is TRBJ1-1; no definite D call. The CDR3 consists of 16 residues. The V end was cut by 0 bases, the J end by 0 bases, with 12 bases between. CDR1 is SGDLS, CDR2 YYNGEE, per germline. DNA of the CDR3: TGTGCCAGCAGCGTAGCTGATGGGATGATGAACACTGAAGCTTTCTTT. Translation: CASSVADGMMNTEAFF.

The chain employs TRBV28 and TRBJ2-1; D unresolved. The CDR3 spans 12 residues. Germline values: CDR1 MDHEN, CDR2 SYDVKM. Trimming shortened V by 2 bases and J by 10 bases, and 9 bases separated the two germline ends. CDR3 coding DNA: TGTGCCAGCAGTTTAGGTGTGCCCGAGCAGTTCTTC. This gives the protein CASSLGVPEQFF.

The CDR3 coding sequence is TGTGCCAGCAGTATGGGACTGGGGTTTGATGAAGCTTTCTTT. It yields the protein CASSMGLGFDEAFF. The chain carries TRBV2 and TRBJ1-1; tentative D call: TRBD1 (5 bases). V gave up 5 bases and J gave up 7 bases, with 17 bases separating them. The V gene's germline CDR1 is SNHLY and CDR2 FYNNEI. This CDR3 is built from 14 residues.

The chain employs TRBV18 and TRBJ2-5; D uncertain. Germline loops: CDR1 KGHSH, CDR2 LQKENI. CDR3 length: 11 residues. Trimming took off 4 bases at V and 5 bases at J, with 5 bases between the two ends. CDR3 sequence reads: CASSQTETQYF. The CDR3 region has the DNA TGTGCCAGCTCACAGACCGAGACCCAGTACTTC.

The rearrangement joins TRBV29-1 to TRBJ2-7; a weak D match, TRBD2 (7 bases). CDR1 and CDR2 from the germline V gene are SQVTM and ANQGSEA. The CDR3 is 14 amino acids. Between the trimmed V and J ends, which lost 1 base and 7 bases, there was a span of 17 bases. The CDR3 spells CSVEVAGTQGEQYF. The CDR3, as DNA: TGCAGCGTTGAAGTAGCGGGTACCCAGGGGGAGCAGTACTTC.

The chain carries TRBV11-3 and TRBJ2-3, with D unclear. CDR1 is SGHNT and CDR2 is YENEEA in the germline V gene. Between the trimmed V and J ends, which lost 4 bases and 3 bases, there was a span of 11 bases. The CDR3 covers 14 residues. CDR3: CASSSVLATDTQYF. In nucleotides, the CDR3 is TGTGCCAGCAGCTCCGTACTGGCGACAGATACGCAGTATTTT.

This chain joins TRBV30 and TRBJ1-2, with 9 bases identical to TRBD1. Germline-derived CDR1 and CDR2 are GTSNPN and SVGIG (reference sequence). The V segment lost 4 bases and the J segment 8 bases; nucleotides outside the gene matches: 20. This CDR3 region has 17 residues. Here the CDR3 reads CAWTDQQGASPPDGYTF. As DNA, the CDR3 is TGTGCCTGGACCGACCAACAGGGGGCGTCTCCCCCCGACGGCTACACCTTC.

The rearrangement joins TRBV7-4 to TRBJ2-1, with TRBD2 matching over 9 bases. J lost 0 bases, V lost 2 bases, and 11 bases had no gene match. Germline CDR1 is SGHVT and CDR2 is SQSDAQ. The length of the CDR3 is 19 residues. Here the CDR3 reads CASSLTARPSGTSYNEQFF. DNA of the CDR3: TGTGCCAGCAGCTTAACGGCGCGGCCTAGCGGGACCTCCTACAATGAGCAGTTCTTC.

CDR3 in amino acids: CASSRNRDSVSNEKLFF. The CDR3 bases are TGTGCCAGCAGCCGGAACCGGGACAGCGTCTCTAATGAAAAACTGTTTTTT. The chain links TRBV16 to TRBJ1-4; 7 bases are shared with TRBD1. This CDR3 has 17 residues. V gave up 4 bases and J gave up 3 bases; unmatched junction bases: 11. Germline assignment: CDR1 KGHSY and CDR2 FQNENV.

This sequence joins TRBV6-1 and TRBJ1-5; D gene uncertain. Trimming pared 8 bases from V and 3 bases from J, leaving 11 bases between. There are 13 residues in the CDR3. Per germline, CDR1 MNHNS and CDR2 SASEGT. The CDR3, as DNA: TGTGCCAGCTCCGAGAACCTCAATCAGCCCCAGCATTTT. As protein: CASSENLNQPQHF.

This clone was seen only once. The J gene is TRBJ2-1, the V gene TRBV20-1; D gene ambiguous. This CDR3 region has 10 residues. V lost 4 bases and J lost 13, with 11 bases in between. CDR1 and CDR2 from the germline V gene are DFQATT and SNEGSKA (reference sequence). The chain's CDR3 is CSAMDGLQFF. Written as DNA, the CDR3 is TGCAGTGCTATGGACGGATTACAGTTCTTC.